The rows below give T cell receptor beta chains drawn from one sample of a study of read filtering for tumor transcriptome and immune sequencing. MiXCR was run by TCRdb on the reads, yielding one entry per CDR3 protein. In the table there are some 80,000 distinct CDR3 sequences, approximately 13% of which are singletons. The sample consisted of a population of CD138-negative cells sorted from bone marrow. These receptors were taken from a donor aged 40 or older with multiple myeloma. Both conserved end residues are part of each CDR3. The D gene is left open where the match is weak. Size values are once, few and many counts, or a class for expanded clones, and some rows have none.

CSVVGQGVDEQFF TGCAGCGTTGTTGGACAGGGAGTGGATGAGCAGTTCTTC TRBJ2-1 . TRBD1 TRBV29-1
CASSRQGAGTEAFF TGTGCCAGCAGCCGGCAGGGGGCTGGAACTGAAGCTTTCTTT TRBJ1-1 many TRBD1 TRBV7-2
CASSPKYGGANVLTF TGTGCCAGCAGCCCCAAATACGGTGGGGCCAACGTCCTGACTTTC TRBJ2-6 . . TRBV12-3/TRBV12-4
CASSLERAGVWRYEQYF TGTGCCAGCAGCTTAGAACGAGCGGGAGTCTGGCGCTACGAGCAGTACTTC TRBJ2-7 many TRBD2 TRBV11-3
CASIRRLGYTGELFF TGTGCCAGCATCCGACGGTTAGGGTACACCGGGGAGCTGTTTTTT TRBJ2-2 many . TRBV2
CATSDRRGGPNQPQHF TGTGCCACCAGTGATAGGAGGGGGGGACCCAATCAGCCCCAGCATTTT TRBJ1-5 many . TRBV24-1
CASSVEEVTSGSRGGYNEQFF TGTGCCAGCAGCGTAGAAGAGGTGACTAGCGGGAGCCGAGGGGGCTACAATGAGCAGTTCTTC TRBJ2-1 many TRBD2 TRBV9
CASSLDPQGATYEQYF TGCGCCAGCAGCTTGGATCCCCAGGGGGCGACCTACGAGCAGTACTTC TRBJ2-7 many TRBD1 TRBV5-1
CASKGTGLNTEAFF TGTGCCAGCAAGGGGACAGGGCTAAACACTGAAGCTTTCTTT TRBJ1-1 many TRBD1 TRBV3-1
CASSTYREAFF TGTGCCAGCAGCACCTACCGGGAAGCTTTCTTT TRBJ1-1 . . TRBV5-6
CASSDRTGGGETQYF TGTGCCAGCAGTGACAGGACAGGGGGCGGAGAGACCCAGTACTTC TRBJ2-5 many TRBD1 TRBV2
CASSSGAYNEQFF TGTGCTAGTTCGAGCGGGGCCTACAATGAGCAGTTCTTC TRBJ2-1 many TRBD2 TRBV12-5
CASSSPGGTNEQFF TGTGCCAGCAGCTCTCCGGGAGGCACGAATGAGCAGTTCTTC TRBJ2-1 many TRBD2 TRBV5-6
CASSQDVRGPGELFF TGTGCCAGCAGCCAAGATGTACGGGGCCCCGGGGAGCTGTTTTTT TRBJ2-2 many . TRBV3-1
CSARRTRSSYNEQFF TGCAGTGCCAGACGAACGCGGAGCTCCTACAATGAGCAGTTCTTC TRBJ2-1 many . TRBV20-1
CASSYLGASGNEQFF TGTGCCAGCAGTTACTTGGGGGCGTCGGGAAATGAGCAGTTCTTC TRBJ2-1 many . TRBV6-6
CASSGGGAGETQYF TGTGCCAGCAGCGGAGGAGGGGCGGGGGAGACCCAGTACTTC TRBJ2-5 many . TRBV6-6
CTLIAGSTDTQYF TGCACCCTAATAGCGGGAAGCACAGATACGCAGTATTTT TRBJ2-3 many TRBD2 TRBV20-1
CASSPSAGGGTGELFF TGTGCCAGCTCACCGTCGGCGGGAGGAGGTACCGGGGAGCTGTTTTTT TRBJ2-2 many TRBD2 TRBV18
CASSSSVRGAVTGELFF TGTGCCAGCAGTTCCTCTGTTAGGGGGGCGGTCACCGGGGAGCTGTTTTTT TRBJ2-2 . . TRBV6-5
CASSQDATGNYGYTF TGCGCCAGCAGCCAAGATGCGACAGGGAACTATGGCTACACCTTC TRBJ1-2 many TRBD1 TRBV4-1
CASSQGVPSYEQYF TGTGCCAGCAGCCAAGGGGTACCCTCCTACGAGCAGTACTTC TRBJ2-7 . . TRBV3-1
CSAPDDSTDTQYF TGCAGTGCACCCGACGACAGCACAGATACGCAGTATTTT TRBJ2-3 . . TRBV20-1
CASSLVSLAGYNEQFF TGTGCTAGCAGCTTAGTATCTTTAGCGGGGTACAATGAGCAGTTCTTC TRBJ2-1 many TRBD2 TRBV7-7
CSAIWVSYNEQFF TGCAGTGCTATCTGGGTTTCCTACAATGAGCAGTTCTTC TRBJ2-1 many . TRBV20-1
CASSVDPHSNTGELFF TGTGCCAGCAGCGTGGACCCTCATTCGAACACCGGGGAGCTGTTTTTT TRBJ2-2 many . TRBV9
CASKNGLSNQPQHF TGTGCCAGCAAGAACGGGCTGAGCAATCAGCCCCAGCATTTT TRBJ1-5 many . TRBV6-1
CASGASGSFQETQYF TGTGCCAGCGGGGCCAGCGGGAGTTTTCAAGAGACCCAGTACTTC TRBJ2-5 many TRBD2 TRBV5-4
CASATMWTRAAYGYTF TGTGCCAGCGCCACTATGTGGACAAGGGCAGCCTATGGCTACACCTTC TRBJ1-2 few . TRBV11-2
CSARQASYNEQSF TGCAGCGCGCGACAGGCCTCCTACAATGAGCAGTCCTTC TRBJ2-1 . . TRBV29-1